This is a list of T cell receptor beta chains from one sample in a study of OX40 agonist ivuxolimab in advanced cancers. TCRdb keeps only in-frame clones here, not all; method: immunoSEQ multiplex PCR. The sample has under 70,000 clones, roughly 90% seen once. The sample was CD4+ or CD8+ T cells sorted from blood, taken in a trial of the OX40 agonist ivuxolimab. The receptors shown here come from an adult with an advanced solid tumor such as melanoma, head and neck, liver or kidney cancer. The CDR3 runs from the conserved cysteine through the conserved F or W. A D gene is named only where the DNA matches it firmly. Size is stated for part of the rows, as once, few or many counts, or as a class when the clone is expanded.

TRBV10-2,TRBJ1-6,-,13,once,TGCGCCAGCAGTGGCCGTTATAATTCACCCCTCCACTTT,CASSGRYNSPLHF
TRBV6-5,TRBJ2-7,-,14,-,TGTGCCAGCAATTCGGGGCGCCTCTCCTACGAGCAGTACTTC,CASNSGRLSYEQYF
TRBV6-6,TRBJ2-1,-,14,once,TGTGCCAGCAGTCAACCGGGTAAGACGATTGAGCAGTTCTTC,CASSQPGKTIEQFF
TRBV6-1,TRBJ1-1,-,12,-,TGTGCCAGCGGTTGGAGGGGCACTGAAGCTTTCTTT,CASGWRGTEAFF
TRBV6-5,TRBJ2-5,TRBD2,16,-,TGTGCCAGCAGTTACTCGTGGGGGGGAGGTCAAGAGACCCAGTACTTC,CASSYSWGGGQETQYF
TRBV7-3,TRBJ2-5,TRBD2,15,-,TGTGCCAGCAGCTTAATGGGCGGGGGACAAGAGACCCAGTACTTC,CASSLMGGGQETQYF
TRBV11-2,TRBJ2-3,TRBD1,15,-,TGTGCCAGCAGCCTAGGGACAGGGGGCATAGATACGCAGTATTTT,CASSLGTGGIDTQYF
TRBV7-9,TRBJ2-2,TRBD1,15,-,TGTGCCAGCAGACCTAACCGGGACAGACACGGGGAGCTGTTTTTT,CASRPNRDRHGELFF
TRBV7-2,TRBJ1-5,-,15,-,TGTGCCAGCACCCTCCGAGGGGGTGTGAATCAGCCCCAGCATTTT,CASTLRGGVNQPQHF
TRBV5-1,TRBJ2-7,TRBD1,19,few,TGCGCCAGCAGCGCCGCTCGGGACAGATCCCGGCAAAACCTCTACGAGCAGTACTTC,CASSAARDRSRQNLYEQYF
TRBV27,TRBJ2-7,-,20,-,TGTGCCAGCAGTTTAAAGGGCCTCGGCAGGTTTAGGGGGATCTCCTACGAGCAGTACTTC,CASSLKGLGRFRGISYEQYF
TRBV27,TRBJ1-1,-,12,-,TGTGCCAGCAGTTTATCGTCAGGTGAAGCTTTCTTT,CASSLSSGEAFF
TRBV4-3,TRBJ1-4,-,14,-,TGCGCCAGCAGCCAAGCCCTTGCTAATGAAAAACTGTTTTTT,CASSQALANEKLFF
TRBV4-3,TRBJ2-7,-,15,-,TGCGCCAGCAGCCAAAATGGCCCCATTTCCTACGAGCAGTACTTC,CASSQNGPISYEQYF
TRBV2,TRBJ1-2,-,14,once,TGTGCCAGCAGTGACAGATATTCTAACTATGGCTACACCTTC,CASSDRYSNYGYTF
TRBV5-6,TRBJ1-4,-,14,-,TGTGCCAGCAGCTTGACGGGGGTGCAGGAAAAACTGTTTTTT,CASSLTGVQEKLFF
TRBV9,TRBJ2-3,TRBD2,16,-,TGTGCCAGCAGCGTAAGACTAGCGGGGGGCACAGATACGCAGTATTTT,CASSVRLAGGTDTQYF
TRBV10-3,TRBJ1-3,TRBD1,15,once,TGTGCCATCAGTGATAACAGGGGTGCTGGAAACACCATATATTTT,CAISDNRGAGNTIYF
TRBV5-4,TRBJ2-3,-,15,-,TGTGCCAGCCCGGGCCGAAAGGGGGGCGCAGATACGCAGTATTTT,CASPGRKGGADTQYF
TRBV11-2,TRBJ1-2,-,13,-,TGTGCCAGCAGCTTAGGTGATAACTATGGCTACACCTTC,CASSLGDNYGYTF
TRBV6-1,TRBJ1-4,-,14,-,TGTGCCAGCAGTGAAGTCACATTGGGTGGAAAACTGTTTTTT,CASSEVTLGGKLFF
TRBV27,TRBJ1-4,-,17,-,TGTGCCAGCAGTTTATTAGCTGGGCCCACCTCTAATGAAAAACTGTTTTTT,CASSLLAGPTSNEKLFF
TRBV7-9,TRBJ1-1,-,14,-,TGTGCCAGCAGCTTCAGTCGTTCGAACACTGAAGCTTTCTTT,CASSFSRSNTEAFF
TRBV7-9,TRBJ1-1,-,13,-,TGTGCCAGCAGCTTTAGAAGGAACACTGAAGCTTTCTTT,CASSFRRNTEAFF